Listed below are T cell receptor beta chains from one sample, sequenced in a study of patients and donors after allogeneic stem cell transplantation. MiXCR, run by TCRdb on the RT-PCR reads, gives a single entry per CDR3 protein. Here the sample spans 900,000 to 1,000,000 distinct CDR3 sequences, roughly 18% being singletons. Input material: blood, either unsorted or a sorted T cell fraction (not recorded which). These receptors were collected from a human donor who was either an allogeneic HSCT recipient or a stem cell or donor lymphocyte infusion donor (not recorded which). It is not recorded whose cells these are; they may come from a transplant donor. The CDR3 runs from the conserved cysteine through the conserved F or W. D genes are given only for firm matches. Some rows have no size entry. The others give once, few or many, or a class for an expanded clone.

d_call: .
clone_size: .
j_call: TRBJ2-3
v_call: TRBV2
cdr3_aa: CASSALGLEVRTDTQYF
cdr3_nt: TGTGCCAGCAGTGCGCTTGGTCTGGAGGTGCGCACAGATACGCAGTATTTT

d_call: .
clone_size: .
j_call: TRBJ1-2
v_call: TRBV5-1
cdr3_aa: CASSLGQTANYGYTF
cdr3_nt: TGCGCCAGCAGCTTGGGACAAACTGCCAACTATGGCTACACCTTC

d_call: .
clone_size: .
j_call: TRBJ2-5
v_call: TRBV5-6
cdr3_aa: CASSLLSGPETQYF
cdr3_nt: TGTGCCAGCAGCTTGCTCTCAGGGCCGGAGACCCAGTACTTC

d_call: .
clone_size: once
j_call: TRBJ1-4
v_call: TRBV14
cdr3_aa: CASSQEGLTNEKLFF
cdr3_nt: TGTGCCAGCAGCCAAGAGGGGTTGACTAATGAAAAACTGTTTTTT

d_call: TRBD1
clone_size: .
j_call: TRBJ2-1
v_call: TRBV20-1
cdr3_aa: CSARDSRQGIHEQFF
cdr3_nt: TGCAGTGCTAGAGATTCCCGACAGGGGATCCATGAGCAGTTCTTC

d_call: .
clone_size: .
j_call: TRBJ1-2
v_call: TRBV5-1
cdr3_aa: CASSLRGVGGYTF
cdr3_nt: TGCGCCAGCAGCTTGCGGGGCGTAGGGGGCTACACCTTC

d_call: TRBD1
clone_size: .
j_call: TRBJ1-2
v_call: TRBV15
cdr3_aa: CATSRVMAGQQNYGYTF
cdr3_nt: TGTGCCACCAGCAGAGTTATGGCGGGACAGCAAAACTATGGCTACACCTTC

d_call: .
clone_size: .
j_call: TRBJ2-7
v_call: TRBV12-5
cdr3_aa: CASGLDSGYEQYF
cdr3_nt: TGTGCTAGTGGTTTGGACAGCGGCTACGAGCAGTACTTC

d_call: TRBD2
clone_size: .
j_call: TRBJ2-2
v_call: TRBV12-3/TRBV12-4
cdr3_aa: CASSLAETGTGELFF
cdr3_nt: TGTGCCAGCAGCCTAGCGGAAACGGGCACCGGGGAGCTGTTTTTT

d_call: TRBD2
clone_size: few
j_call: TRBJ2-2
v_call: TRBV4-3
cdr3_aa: CASSLLMMGLAGVTGELFF
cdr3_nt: TGCGCCAGCAGCCTCCTAATGATGGGACTAGCGGGGGTGACCGGGGAGCTGTTTTTT

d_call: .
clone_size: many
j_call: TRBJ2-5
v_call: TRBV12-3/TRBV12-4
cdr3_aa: CASSLPRETQYF
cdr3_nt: TGTGCCAGCAGCTTACCAAGGGAGACCCAGTACTTC

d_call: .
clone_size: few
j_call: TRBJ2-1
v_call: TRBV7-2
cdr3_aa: CATPQAGSYNEQFF
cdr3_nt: TGTGCCACCCCCCAGGCGGGTTCATACAATGAGCAGTTCTTC

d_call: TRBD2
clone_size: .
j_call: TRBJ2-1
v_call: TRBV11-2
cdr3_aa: CASSSPRSGGPFF
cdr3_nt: TGTGCCAGCAGCTCCCCCCGGAGCGGGGGACCGTTCTTC

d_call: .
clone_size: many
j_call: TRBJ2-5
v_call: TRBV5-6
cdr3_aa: CASSLQAPQETQYF
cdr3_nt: TGTGCCAGCAGCTTACAGGCACCCCAAGAGACCCAGTACTTC

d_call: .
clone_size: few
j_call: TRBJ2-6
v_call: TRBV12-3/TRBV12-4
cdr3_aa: CASTVPGANVLTF
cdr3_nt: TGTGCCAGCACCGTCCCTGGGGCCAACGTCCTGACTTTC

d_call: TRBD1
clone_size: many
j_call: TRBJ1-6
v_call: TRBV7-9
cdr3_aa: CASSPGQSYNSPLHF
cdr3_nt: TGTGCCAGCAGCCCGGGACAGAGCTATAATTCACCCCTCCACTTT